The clone carrying this TCR beta chain was seen a few times. The same CDR3 is also encoded by other DNA sequences in this sample. In terms of age and location, participants ranged from roughly 18 to 100 years and lived in about two dozen US areas. Each participant's cohort was designated according to participant-reported clinical history. Two negative PCRs, clearance, or symptom resolution had been documented for recovered Cohort 3 donors. In the source study's methods: The assay estimated nucleated cells by amplifying reference gene primers. Here immunoSEQ multiplex PCR was the method, and the copy in TCRdb shows in-frame clones only, minus some. V and J calls and clone size are those listed in that table; D and trimming were worked out from the DNA. The data contain about 330,000 clones, 87% of them seen just once; the ten biggest clones take up approximately 5%. The entry originates in a study of blood T cell repertoires in COVID-19.

CDR1 and CDR2 from the germline V gene are SGHNT and YYREEE (reference sequence). The V end was cut by 4 bases, the J end by 2 bases, with 10 bases between. The CDR3 totals 13 residues. The chain combines TRBV5-4 with TRBJ2-7, with a possible D match to TRBD1 (6 bases). The sequencing sample was made of PBMCs or T cells enriched from blood (not recorded which). This receptor was obtained from a woman younger than 45 who had recovered from COVID-19. The CDR3 region is CASSRDTTYEQYF. As DNA, the CDR3 is TGTGCCAGCAGCCGGGACACAACCTACGAGCAGTACTTC.